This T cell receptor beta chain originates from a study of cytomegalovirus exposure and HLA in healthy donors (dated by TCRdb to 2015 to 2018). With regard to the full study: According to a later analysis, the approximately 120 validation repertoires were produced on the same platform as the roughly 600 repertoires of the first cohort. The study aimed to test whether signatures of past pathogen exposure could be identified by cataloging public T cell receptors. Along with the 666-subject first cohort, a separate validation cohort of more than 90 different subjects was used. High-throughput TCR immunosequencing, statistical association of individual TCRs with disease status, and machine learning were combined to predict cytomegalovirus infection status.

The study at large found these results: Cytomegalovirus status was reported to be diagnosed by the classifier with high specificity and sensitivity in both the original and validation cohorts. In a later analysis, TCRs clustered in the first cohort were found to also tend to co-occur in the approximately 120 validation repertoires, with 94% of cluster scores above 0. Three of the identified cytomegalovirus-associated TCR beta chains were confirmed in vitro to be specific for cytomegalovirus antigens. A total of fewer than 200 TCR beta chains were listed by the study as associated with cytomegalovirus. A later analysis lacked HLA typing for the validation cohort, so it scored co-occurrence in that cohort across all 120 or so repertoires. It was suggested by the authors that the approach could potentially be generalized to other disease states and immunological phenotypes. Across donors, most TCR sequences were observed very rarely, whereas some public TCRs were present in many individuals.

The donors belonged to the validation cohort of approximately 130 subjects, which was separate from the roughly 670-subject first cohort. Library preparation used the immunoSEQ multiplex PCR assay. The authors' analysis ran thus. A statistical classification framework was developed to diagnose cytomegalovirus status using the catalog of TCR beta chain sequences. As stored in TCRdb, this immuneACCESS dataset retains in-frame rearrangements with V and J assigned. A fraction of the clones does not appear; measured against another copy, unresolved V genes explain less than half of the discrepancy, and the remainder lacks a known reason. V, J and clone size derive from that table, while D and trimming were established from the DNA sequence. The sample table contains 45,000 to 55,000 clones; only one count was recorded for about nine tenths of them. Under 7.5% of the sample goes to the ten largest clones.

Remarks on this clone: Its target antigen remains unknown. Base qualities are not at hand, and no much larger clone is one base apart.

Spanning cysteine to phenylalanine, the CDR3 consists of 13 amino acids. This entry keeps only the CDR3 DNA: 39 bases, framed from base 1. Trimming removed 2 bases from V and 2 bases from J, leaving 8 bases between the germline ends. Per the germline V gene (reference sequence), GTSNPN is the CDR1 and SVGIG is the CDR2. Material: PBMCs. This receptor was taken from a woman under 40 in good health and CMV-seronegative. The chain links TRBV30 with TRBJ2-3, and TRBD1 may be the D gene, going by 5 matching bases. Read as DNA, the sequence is TGTGCCTGGAGTTCGACAGACACAGATACGCAGTATTTT. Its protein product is CAWSSTDTDTQYF.